This paragraph covers one T cell receptor beta chain sequence. Its antigen remains undetermined. Base qualities are not recorded, but no much larger clone differs from it by a single base. These data originate in a study of blood T cell repertoires in COVID-19 (dated by TCRdb to the early 2020s). Study-wide context: Samples from collaborators originated in the United States, Italy and Spain and spanned both the acute and convalescent phases of COVID-19. The prospective study material was composed of cDNA or gDNA derived from T cells, B-cell-depleted T cells, or PBMCs. Subjects who had been exposed to COVID-19, were actively infected with it, or had recovered from it provided the deeply sampled blood TCRbeta repertoires that made up the dataset. The repertoires were made available in a free public database intended to serve as a resource for research on the immune response to SARS-CoV-2. Samples were obtained from the ongoing ImmuneRACE study (first 160 participants) and from 950 to 1,500 subjects provided by 6 global collaborators. Nearly every sample came with metadata listing a de-identified subject ID, COVID-19 status, age in years and sex. HLA class I and class II types, where available, came from metadata supplied by the sample provider rather than from assay-based typing.

V is reduced by 5 bases and J by 1 base, leaving a spacing of 8 bases between them. From the cysteine up to the phenylalanine, the CDR3 has a length of 13 residues. The DNA shown is the 39-base CDR3, in frame from base 1. Based on the germline V gene, the CDR1 and CDR2 sequences are SGHTA and FQGTGA. TCRbeta CDR3 regions were amplified from genomic DNA using the immunoSEQ Assay, a bias-controlled multiplex PCR. The authors' pipeline ran thus. Within the assay, amplification of reference gene primers was used to estimate how many nucleated cells each sample contained. Sequence reads were collapsed and filtered to measure the absolute abundance of every unique TCRbeta CDR3 rearrangement. For each sample, productive Simpson clonality was calculated as the square root of Simpson's diversity index across productive rearrangements. In its TCRdb copy, this immuneACCESS table keeps in-frame sequences only and misses some clones. Where compared with another copy, unresolved V genes explain less than half of these, and the others have no known cause. The DNA was the basis for D and trimming; V, J and clone size are from that table. The sample records about 170,000 clones, around nine tenths of which are singletons. In total, the top ten clones hold roughly 0.53% of the sample.

Broad study findings and their caveats: The amount of clinical and demographic metadata varied by source and participant and was provided uncurated.

In Seattle, one collaborating source enrolled patients while the infection was active and tracked those patients longitudinally over the course of disease. Whole blood was collected in K2EDTA tubes by collaborating institutions according to the institutions' own protocols. For TCRbeta analysis, collaborators shipped samples in one of three forms: frozen whole blood, isolated PBMCs, or DNA extracted from either of those sample types. The chain is assembled from TRBV7-3 and TRBJ1-1, with TRBD1 tentatively as D gene (5 bases match). The TCR originated in a man aged 60-69 years with COVID-19, enrolled during active disease. The source material was peripheral blood. Here the CDR3 is given as CASSLTGNTEAFF. The sequenced DNA is TGTGCCAGCAGCCTCACAGGGAACACTGAAGCTTTCTTT.